What follows are 31 T cell receptor beta chains derived from one specimen sequenced in a study of Graves' ophthalmopathy and Graves' hyperthyroidism. RNA transcripts were the source from which TCR beta CDR3 regions were amplified. HTBI primers were employed in first-round RT-PCR, then a second-round multiplex PCR followed. TCRdb itself ran the multiplex PCR reads through MiXCR, one entry per CDR3 protein. The sample shows 260,000 or so distinct CDR3 sequences, around 50% of them seen only once. Sequenced sample: peripheral blood. The receptors were gathered from an adult man with Graves' ophthalmopathy.

The chain combines TRBV29-1 with TRBJ2-7; D is perhaps TRBD1 (5 bases). Germline V gene lookup returns CDR1 SQVTM and CDR2 ANQGSEA. V shed 5 bases and J shed 2 bases, with 13 bases lying between them. The CDR3 runs 13 residues. The CDR3 coding sequence is TGCAGCGTTAAAGGGGTACCCCCCTACGAGCAGTACTTC. Its protein product is CSVKGVPPYEQYF.

CDR3 bases: TGTGCCAGCTCACAGGACGGAACGAACACCGGGGAGCTGTTTTTT. Translation gives CASSQDGTNTGELFF. The chain recombines TRBV2 with TRBJ2-2, with D possibly TRBD1 on 5 matching bases. Looked up from germline, CDR1 is SNHLY and CDR2 is FYNNEI. CDR3 length: 15 amino acids. Trimming took 8 bases from V and 0 from J, leaving 13 bases between them.

The gene calls are TRBV6-5 and TRBJ2-6; either TRBD1 or TRBD2 may fit D (6 bases each). From germline, CDR1 is MNHEY and CDR2 SVGAGI. The CDR3 loop spans 15 amino acids. Trimming removed 6 bases from V and 2 bases from J, with 11 bases in between. The chain's CDR3 is CASRGGVAGANVLTF. For the CDR3, the DNA is TGTGCCAGCAGGGGGGGCGTAGCTGGGGCCAACGTCCTGACTTTC.

This rearrangement joins TRBV2 to TRBJ1-2; TRBD1 agrees at 7 bases. Losses at the gene ends were 3 bases for V and 2 bases for J; bases not matched to a gene: 6. This CDR3 contains 15 residues. CDR1 SNHLY and CDR2 FYNNEI come from the germline V gene. CDR3 residues: CASSDSGQANYGYTF. Here the CDR3 DNA reads TGTGCCAGCAGTGATTCCGGACAGGCCAACTATGGCTACACCTTC.

This sequence joins TRBV24-1 and TRBJ1-5; D gene ambiguous. The CDR3 extends over 13 amino acids. In germline, CDR1 is KGHDR, CDR2 SFDVKD. Trimming left V 5 bases short and J 2 bases short, with 6 bases between. CDR3 in amino acids: CATSGEGNQPQHF. DNA for the CDR3: TGTGCCACCAGTGGGGAAGGCAATCAGCCCCAGCATTTT.

This rearrangement joins TRBV5-6 to TRBJ2-7; D perhaps matches TRBD2 (6 bases). The CDR3 consists of 14 residues. Germline CDR1 reads SGHDT; CDR2 reads YYEEEE. Deletions cut 5 bases from V and 3 bases from J, with 15 bases between. The CDR3 region is CASSSPGTFYEQYF. The CDR3 nucleotides read TGTGCCAGCAGTTCCCCCGGGACTTTCTACGAGCAGTACTTC.

The chain is built from TRBV19 and TRBJ2-7; tentative D call: TRBD1 (6 bases). CDR1 LNHDA and CDR2 SQIVND come from the germline V gene (reference sequence). The length of the CDR3 is 12 residues. The germline V and J ends were trimmed by 1 base and 6 bases, with 7 bases remaining between them. CDR3 nucleotides: TGTGCCAGTAGTATAGGAGGGGGCGAGCAGTACTTC. Translated, it gives CASSIGGGEQYF.

This clonotype was detected a few times. The chain couples TRBV7-9 to TRBJ2-6; 7 nucleotides line up with TRBD1. This CDR3 contains 16 residues. CDR1 SEHNR and CDR2 FQNEAQ come from the germline V gene (reference sequence). J was trimmed by 1 base and V by 8 bases; bases with no gene match: 8. CDR3 DNA: TGTGCCAGCCGGAAGACAGGGTTATCTGGGGCCAACGTCCTGACTTTC. It yields the protein CASRKTGLSGANVLTF.

This clonotype is a singleton in its sample. The V call is TRBV7-9, the J call TRBJ1-2; weak D call: TRBD1 (5 bases). CDR1 is SEHNR and CDR2 is FQNEAQ in the germline V gene (reference sequence). The CDR3 spans 13 residues. V lost 4 bases and J lost 8, with 14 bases in between. CDR3 bases: TGTGCCAGCAGCTACGGGACTGGGGCCGGCTACACCTTC. Encoded protein: CASSYGTGAGYTF. The whole variable domain, filled in from reference TRBV7-9 and TRBJ1-2, reads DTGVSQNPRHKITKRGQNVTFRCDPISEHNRLYWYRQTLGQGPEFLTYFQNEAQLEKSRLLSDRFSAERPKGSFSTLEIQRTEQGDSAMYLCASSYGTGAGYTFGSGTRLTVV.

This rearrangement joins TRBV5-1 to TRBJ1-2, with D perhaps matching TRBD1 (5 bases). V was clipped by 0 bases and J by 8 bases, with 11 bases between them. Germline V lookup: CDR1 SGHRS, CDR2 YFSETQ. The CDR3 totals 13 residues. The CDR3 region is CASSLDGGDGYTF. The CDR3 DNA is TGCGCCAGCAGCTTGGACGGGGGGGACGGCTACACCTTC.

The sample holds a few counts of this clonotype. The V call is TRBV15, the J call TRBJ2-5; no definite D call. V was shortened by 1 base and J by 4 bases, with 4 bases between the two germline ends. Germline V gives CDR1 LNHNV, CDR2 YYDKDF (reference sequence). The CDR3 has 12 residues. The chain's CDR3 is CATSRGLETQYF. CDR3 DNA sequence: TGTGCCACCAGCAGAGGCTTAGAGACCCAGTACTTC.

This chain joins TRBV7-9 and TRBJ1-5; D may be TRBD1 (5 bases). The CDR3 is made up of 14 amino acids. Germline V lookup: CDR1 SEHNR, CDR2 FQNEAQ (reference sequence). V dropped 0 bases and J dropped 11 bases, with 14 bases sitting between them. The CDR3 region has the DNA TGTGCCAGCAGCTTAGCGGGACTAGCAGAGACCCAGCATTTT. Its translation is CASSLAGLAETQHF.

The V gene is TRBV10-3, the J gene TRBJ2-7; 9 nucleotides align to TRBD1. The germline gives CDR1 ENHRY, CDR2 SYGVKD. Trimming cost V 3 bases and J 6 bases; bases outside gene matches: 6. This CDR3 comprises 14 residues. DNA of the CDR3: TGTGCCATCAGTGATTTCACAGGGGGCGGCGAGCAGTACTTC. It translates to CAISDFTGGGEQYF.

DNA of the CDR3: TGCAGCTTGAATCCAGGAAGGAACACTGAAGCTTTCTTT. Protein sequence: CSLNPGRNTEAFF. V and J are TRBV29-1 and TRBJ1-1; no firm D call. This CDR3 has 13 residues. Deletions cut 8 bases from V and 1 base from J, with 14 bases between. From germline, CDR1 is SQVTM and CDR2 ANQGSEA.

This clonotype was found once. The chain carries TRBV2 and TRBJ1-4, with 8 nucleotides matching TRBD1. Germline loops: CDR1 SNHLY, CDR2 FYNNEI. Losses at the gene ends were 5 bases for V and 8 bases for J; bases not matched to a gene: 10. The CDR3 covers 15 residues. The CDR3 loop is CASSSLTGVREKLFF. In DNA, the CDR3 is TGTGCCAGCAGTTCCTTGACAGGGGTACGGGAAAAACTGTTTTTT.

This clonotype turned up a few times. V and J are TRBV7-8 and TRBJ2-7; D remains ambiguous. This CDR3 is built from 11 residues. CDR1 is SGHVS and CDR2 is FQNEAQ in the germline V gene. Trimming removed 5 bases at V and 3 bases at J, with 5 bases between. CDR3 region: CASSASYEQYF. CDR3 bases: TGTGCCAGCAGCGCGAGCTACGAGCAGTACTTC.

This CDR3 reads CASRRTGGAGNQPQHF. CDR3 nucleotide sequence: TGTGCCAGCAGGCGGACAGGGGGCGCAGGCAATCAGCCCCAGCATTTT. The chain uses TRBV2 and TRBJ1-5, with 11 bases that match TRBD1. This CDR3 spans 16 amino acids. The ends lost 6 bases at V and 2 bases at J; junction bases unmatched: 6. In germline, CDR1 is SNHLY, CDR2 FYNNEI.

The V call is TRBV9, the J call TRBJ2-2; no reliable D call. The germline V and J ends were trimmed by 4 bases and 10 bases, with 11 bases remaining between them. Per germline, CDR1 SGDLS and CDR2 YYNGEE. The CDR3 extends over 12 amino acids. The CDR3 DNA is TGTGCCAGCAGCCACCTAGGGATGGAGCTGTTTTTT. Amino acids: CASSHLGMELFF.

The V call is TRBV20-1, the J call TRBJ1-1, with TRBD1 matching 7 bases. J was trimmed by 3 bases and V by 0 bases; bases with no gene match: 10. The germline CDR1 and CDR2 sequences are DFQATT and SNEGSKA (reference sequence). The CDR3 has 16 amino acids. The CDR3 nucleotides are TGCAGTGCTAGAGATCAGCGACAGGGTCGGCACACTGAAGCTTTCTTT. It translates to CSARDQRQGRHTEAFF.

This clonotype was seen just once. The V gene is TRBV12-3 or TRBV12-4, the J gene TRBJ1-1; D is ambiguous. With 7 bases removed from V and 0 bases from J, the gap between germline ends came to 12 bases. The CDR3 runs 14 residues. In DNA form, the CDR3 reads TGTGCCAGCATTTGGCGGGAGATGAACACTGAAGCTTTCTTT. Translating gives CASIWREMNTEAFF.

This clonotype was picked up a small number of times. The chain employs TRBV6-1 and TRBJ1-5, with 9 bases fitting TRBD1. CDR3 length equals 15 residues. V lost 0 bases and J lost 4; bases outside the gene matches: 1. Germline assignment: CDR1 MNHNS and CDR2 SASEGT. The CDR3 is CASSEAGTGNQPQHF. The CDR3 coding sequence is TGTGCCAGCAGTGAAGCGGGGACAGGGAATCAGCCCCAGCATTTT.

The chain couples TRBV20-1 to TRBJ2-6, with D unclear. The CDR3 extends over 17 amino acids. The germline V gene encodes CDR1 DFQATT and CDR2 SNEGSKA (reference sequence). V was pared by 2 bases and J by 2 bases, with 16 bases between. In nucleotides, the CDR3 is TGCAGTGCTAGAAGGAATGACAACTCGGCTGGGGCCAACGTCCTGACTTTC. Encoded protein: CSARRNDNSAGANVLTF.

V gene TRBV2 combines with J gene TRBJ2-2; D unclear. The CDR3 has 15 residues. Trimming cost V 3 bases and J 5 bases, with 13 bases left between them. Looked up from germline, CDR1 is SNHLY and CDR2 is FYNNEI. The DNA of the CDR3 is TGTGCCAGCAGTGAGTTGGCAGTTGGGACCGGGGAGCTGTTTTTT. Translation gives CASSELAVGTGELFF.

The chain links TRBV7-9 to TRBJ1-2; 7 bases map to TRBD1. Per germline, CDR1 SEHNR and CDR2 FQNEAQ (reference sequence). The J segment lost 5 bases and the V segment lost 4 bases, leaving 4 bases of the junction unmatched. The CDR3 has 13 residues. As DNA, the CDR3 is TGTGCCAGCAGCTGGCAGACAGGGTATGGCTACACCTTC. This codes for CASSWQTGYGYTF.

This rearrangement joins TRBV7-3 to TRBJ2-5; perhaps D is TRBD1 or TRBD2 (5 bases each). Germline CDR1 is SGHTA and CDR2 is FQGTGA. This CDR3 comprises 13 residues. V gave up 5 bases and J gave up 1 base, with 8 bases separating them. The DNA of the CDR3 is TGTGCCAGCAGCCACGGGGCCCAAGAGACCCAGTACTTC. It encodes CASSHGAQETQYF.

This rearrangement joins TRBV10-3 to TRBJ2-7, with 8 nucleotides matching TRBD2. The CDR3 length is 13 residues. Germline V gene data show CDR1 as ENHRY and CDR2 as SYGVKD. Germline trimming cut 3 bases from V and 9 bases from J; bases unmatched to any gene: 7. The CDR3 loop reads CAISDREGDTQYF. In DNA, the CDR3 is TGTGCCATCAGTGACCGGGAGGGAGATACGCAGTACTTC.

This clonotype was detected a few times. The chain has TRBV29-1 and TRBJ2-6, with a weak D call TRBD1 (6 bases). From germline, CDR1 is SQVTM and CDR2 ANQGSEA. The V end lost 6 bases, the J end lost 0 bases, and 21 bases lay between the germline ends. This CDR3 is 18 amino acids long. DNA of the CDR3: TGCAGCGTGGCAGGAGAAACAGGGAACCACTCTGGGGCCAACGTCCTGACTTTC. Protein sequence: CSVAGETGNHSGANVLTF.

The chain links TRBV7-2 to TRBJ1-4; D perhaps matches TRBD1 (5 bases). Per the germline V gene, CDR1 is SGHTA and CDR2 is FQGNSA. V was clipped by 6 bases and J by 0 bases, with 11 bases between them. The CDR3 length is 15 residues. The CDR3 nucleotides read TGTGCCAGCAGGGGGGAGATTGCAACTAATGAAAAACTGTTTTTT. This codes for CASRGEIATNEKLFF.

The rearrangement uses TRBV10-3 and TRBJ2-5; D gene ambiguous. This CDR3 region has 11 residues. The V gene lost 3 bases and the J gene lost 4 bases, with 3 bases spanning the gap. Germline lookup yields CDR1 ENHRY and CDR2 SYGVKD. The CDR3 nucleotides are TGTGCCATCAGTGAAAGAGAGACCCAGTACTTC. This gives the protein CAISERETQYF.

In this sample, this clonotype turned up a few times. The V gene is TRBV15, the J gene TRBJ2-2; D is tentatively TRBD1 or TRBD2 (5 bases each). The germline V gene encodes CDR1 LNHNV and CDR2 YYDKDF (reference sequence). The CDR3 is made up of 15 amino acids. Trimming pared 5 bases from V and 3 bases from J, leaving 13 bases between. CDR3 in amino acids: CATSPRDGDTGELFF. The CDR3 coding sequence is TGTGCCACCAGCCCCCGGGACGGGGACACCGGGGAGCTGTTTTTT.

This sequence joins TRBV20-1 and TRBJ2-5; TRBD2 matches 9 bases. CDR1 is DFQATT, CDR2 SNEGSKA, per germline (reference sequence). This CDR3 comprises 15 residues. V dropped 5 bases and J dropped 7; count of bases not matched to a gene: 14. Here the CDR3 DNA reads TGCAGTGCTGAGAACCAAGCGGGGGGCAGGTGGACCCAGTACTTC. Translated, it gives CSAENQAGGRWTQYF.